Following are 21 T cell receptor beta chains from one sample sequenced in a study of cytomegalovirus exposure and HLA in healthy donors (dated by TCRdb to between 2016 and 2019). Libraries were made using the immunoSEQ multiplex PCR assay. For the multiplex PCR, a mixture combining 60 forward primers for TCR Vbeta segments and 13 reverse primers for TCR Jbeta segments was used. TCRdb took this table from immuneACCESS and kept in-frame rearrangements with V and J called. Such tables lack part of the clones; where checked against another copy, unresolved V genes explain under half of the gap, and the rest is unexplained. The sample table contains 150,000 to 200,000 clones; only one count was recorded for approximately 73% of them. The ten largest make up 5.4% of the sample. Sample: PBMCs. These receptor sequences come from a woman aged 18-30 years in good health and CMV-seropositive.

The chain couples TRBV27 to TRBJ1-4; D is perhaps TRBD1 (5 bases). This CDR3 is 17 amino acids long. V was trimmed by 4 bases and J by 2 bases, leaving 17 bases between them. Germline values: CDR1 MNHEY, CDR2 SMNVEV (reference sequence). The CDR3 DNA reads TGTGCCAGCAGTTACCTTACCTCTGGGGGGACTAATGAAAAACTGTTTTTT. It is translated as CASSYLTSGGTNEKLFF.

V is TRBV4-1 and J is TRBJ2-4; D possibly corresponds to TRBD2 (6 bases). CDR3 length: 16 residues. The V end was cut by 1 base, the J end by 0 bases, with 10 bases between. The germline CDR1 and CDR2 sequences are MGHRA and YSYEKL. CDR3 residues: CASSQGDGRAKNIQYF. The CDR3 region has the DNA TGCGCCAGCAGCCAAGGGGACGGGAGAGCCAAAAACATTCAGTACTTC.

The rearrangement links TRBV19 to TRBJ2-7; D is unresolved. Trimming took off 6 bases at V and 2 bases at J, with 5 bases between the two ends. CDR1 and CDR2 from the germline V gene are LNHDA and SQIVND (reference sequence). This CDR3 is 11 amino acids long. The CDR3: CASRTTYEQYF. DNA of the CDR3: TGTGCCAGTAGGACAACCTACGAGCAGTACTTC.

This chain links TRBV28 with TRBJ2-7; 10 bases match TRBD2. The V segment lost 6 bases and the J segment 5 bases; nucleotides outside the gene matches: 7. The length of the CDR3 is 14 residues. In germline, CDR1 is MDHEN, CDR2 SYDVKM. CDR3 region: CASRMGLARDEQYF. The CDR3 DNA follows: TGTGCCAGCAGGATGGGACTAGCGAGGGACGAGCAGTACTTC.

CDR3 sequence: CASSRTGTGPYEQYF. The CDR3 nucleotides are TGTGCCAGCAGCAGAACTGGGACAGGGCCCTACGAGCAGTACTTC. The rearrangement uses TRBV5-6 and TRBJ2-7, with 9 bases identical to TRBD1. The trim removed 4 bases at V and 2 bases at J, leaving 7 bases unmatched. Germline V gene data show CDR1 as SGHDT and CDR2 as YYEEEE. The CDR3 is 15 amino acids. Variable domain in full (rest from reference TRBV5-6 and TRBJ2-7): DAGVTQSPTHLIKTRGQQVTLRCSPKSGHDTVSWYQQALGQGPQFIFQYYEEEERQRGNFPDRFSGHQFPNYSSELNVNALLLGDSALYLCASSRTGTGPYEQYFGPGTRLTVT.

The chain carries TRBV19 and TRBJ2-7; 7 bases fit TRBD1. The CDR3 runs to 16 residues. Germline lookup yields CDR1 LNHDA and CDR2 SQIVND (reference sequence). With V trimmed by 1 base and J by 0 bases, 6 bases remained unmatched. CDR3 in amino acids: CASSIVWGQSSYEQYF. Here the CDR3 DNA reads TGTGCCAGTAGTATAGTCTGGGGACAGAGCTCCTACGAGCAGTACTTC.

The gene calls are TRBV7-2 and TRBJ2-7; D is perhaps TRBD1 (6 bases). The V and J ends lost 5 bases and 0 bases respectively, with 11 bases between them. Per germline, CDR1 SGHTA and CDR2 FQGNSA. The CDR3 consists of 14 residues. The CDR3 nucleotides are TGTGCCAGCAGCCCACAGGGAAGCTCCTACGAGCAGTACTTC. It is translated as CASSPQGSSYEQYF. The full variable domain, with the rest looked up from reference TRBV7-2 and TRBJ2-7, is GAGVSQSPSNKVTEKGKDVELRCDPISGHTALYWYRQSLGQGLEFLIYFQGNSAPDKSGLPSDRFSAERTGGSVSTLTIQRTQQEDSAVYLCASSPQGSSYEQYFGPGTRLTVT.

J is TRBJ2-5 and V is TRBV4-2; 9 nucleotides align to TRBD2. The CDR3 is 17 residues long. Germline V gene data show CDR1 as LGHNA and CDR2 as YNFKEQ. Trimming took 4 bases from V and 1 from J; bases not matched to a gene: 10. The CDR3 sequence is CASSPRGSGGIQETQYF. The CDR3 DNA reads as TGTGCCAGCAGCCCAAGGGGTAGCGGGGGCATCCAAGAGACCCAGTACTTC.

This clone was seen a few times. The V gene is TRBV4-3, the J gene TRBJ2-4, with 8 bases identical to TRBD2. CDR3 length equals 16 residues. CDR1 is LGHNA and CDR2 is YSLEER in the germline V gene. The V segment lost 3 bases and the J segment 6 bases; nucleotides outside the gene matches: 10. The CDR3 DNA reads as TGCGCCAGCAGCCAGCTTTCCGGGGGGGCCGGAAACATTCAGTACTTC. Its translation is CASSQLSGGAGNIQYF.

This chain links TRBV15 with TRBJ1-4; D unclear. This CDR3 spans 14 amino acids. CDR1 is LNHNV and CDR2 is YYDKDF in the germline V gene (reference sequence). V was cut by 4 bases and J by 6 bases, with 12 bases left in between. This CDR3 reads CATSTAAADEKLFF. DNA for the CDR3: TGTGCCACCAGCACCGCCGCGGCAGATGAAAAACTGTTTTTT.

This clone was recorded once. The J gene is TRBJ1-5, the V gene TRBV7-2; 8 bases line up with TRBD1. The CDR3 spans 16 residues. J lost 4 bases, V lost 4 bases, and 9 bases had no gene match. Germline-derived CDR1 and CDR2 are SGHTA and FQGNSA. This chain's CDR3 is CASSSGQGNWNQPQHF. The DNA of the CDR3 is TGTGCCAGCAGCTCCGGACAGGGCAATTGGAATCAGCCCCAGCATTTT.

The chain links TRBV5-1 to TRBJ1-5; perhaps TRBD1 as D (5 bases). The CDR3 is 17 amino acids. Germline V gene lookup returns CDR1 SGHRS and CDR2 YFSETQ. Trimming pared 3 bases from V and 2 bases from J, leaving 18 bases between. The CDR3 reads CASSWGEDGGGNQPQHF. The CDR3 DNA follows: TGCGCCAGCAGCTGGGGAGAAGACGGGGGGGGCAATCAGCCCCAGCATTTT.

This clone appeared a few times. The chain carries TRBV19 and TRBJ2-7; 11 nucleotides match TRBD2. The V and J ends lost 7 bases and 1 base, in that order; junction bases with no gene match: 3. Germline V lookup: CDR1 LNHDA, CDR2 SQIVND (reference sequence). The CDR3 is 14 amino acids. CDR3 amino acids: CASKTSGESYEQYF. In DNA, the CDR3 is TGTGCCAGTAAGACTAGCGGGGAGTCCTACGAGCAGTACTTC.

This clone occurred a few times. This CDR3 reads CASSYDSSYNSPLHF. The CDR3, as DNA: TGTGCCAGCAGCTACGACAGCTCCTATAATTCACCCCTCCACTTT. The gene calls are TRBV7-2 and TRBJ1-6; D may be TRBD1 (5 bases). In germline, CDR1 is SGHTA, CDR2 FQGNSA. CDR3 size: 15 residues. V lost 4 bases and J 0 bases, leaving 7 bases between the germline ends.

The chain carries TRBV5-1 and TRBJ2-3; 9 bases fit TRBD1. Germline CDR1 reads SGHRS; CDR2 reads YFSETQ. V trimming: 0 bases; J trimming: 6 bases; junction bases outside the gene matches: 8. The CDR3 extends over 16 amino acids. The CDR3 sequence: CASSLEGTGSRDTQYF. For the CDR3, the DNA is TGCGCCAGCAGCTTGGAGGGGACAGGGAGTAGGGATACGCAGTATTTT.

V is TRBV4-3 and J is TRBJ2-5; D is perhaps TRBD1 (5 bases). The J call may be incorrect, as the DNA end agrees better with TRBJ2-7. This CDR3 is built from 14 residues. Per germline, CDR1 LGHNA and CDR2 YSLEER. The CDR3 loop is CASSQDGRVNEQYF. Here the CDR3 DNA reads TGCGCCAGCAGCCAAGATGGCAGGGTAAACGAGCAGTACTTC.

The chain couples TRBV5-8 to TRBJ1-1; no firm D call. The CDR3 has 13 residues. With 0 bases removed from V and 10 bases from J, the gap between germline ends came to 13 bases. Germline CDR1 is SGHTS and CDR2 is YDEGEE. The CDR3, as DNA: TGTGCCAGCAGCTTGGGAGGAGCCCAAGGAGCTTTCTTT. This codes for CASSLGGAQGAFF.

This clone was detected once. This chain joins TRBV9 and TRBJ2-1; D ambiguous. V was trimmed by 0 bases and J by 8 bases, leaving 6 bases between them. CDR1 is SGDLS, CDR2 YYNGEE, per germline. This CDR3 is 12 amino acids long. The chain's CDR3 is CASSVAEDEQFF. DNA for the CDR3: TGTGCCAGCAGCGTAGCCGAGGATGAGCAGTTCTTC.

The chain links TRBV11-2 to TRBJ2-3, with 8 bases aligning to TRBD2. The CDR3 length is 15 residues. With V trimmed by 6 bases and J by 2 bases, 7 bases remained unmatched. The V gene's germline CDR1 is SGHAT and CDR2 FQNNGV. The CDR3, as DNA: TGTGCCAGCAGTTTTCAGCGGGGGAACACAGATACGCAGTATTTT. Translation gives CASSFQRGNTDTQYF.

The chain is built from TRBV19 and TRBJ2-5, with 10 bases identical to TRBD1. The J call could be wrong; TRBJ2-7 is a better fit for the DNA end. The length of the CDR3 is 15 residues. Germline values: CDR1 LNHDA, CDR2 SQIVND (reference sequence). The CDR3 region has the DNA TGTGCCAGTAGTATTCGACAGGGGGCTTCCTACGAGCAGTACTTC. It codes for CASSIRQGASYEQYF.

The rearrangement uses TRBV27 and TRBJ1-1, with TRBD1 identical over 10 bases. The CDR3 is 15 amino acids. Trimming cost V 3 bases and J 1 base; bases outside gene matches: 2. CDR1 and CDR2 (germline): MNHEY, SMNVEV (reference sequence). The CDR3 region is CASSLWTGGNTEAFF. CDR3 nucleotide sequence: TGTGCCAGCAGTTTGTGGACAGGGGGGAACACTGAAGCTTTCTTT.